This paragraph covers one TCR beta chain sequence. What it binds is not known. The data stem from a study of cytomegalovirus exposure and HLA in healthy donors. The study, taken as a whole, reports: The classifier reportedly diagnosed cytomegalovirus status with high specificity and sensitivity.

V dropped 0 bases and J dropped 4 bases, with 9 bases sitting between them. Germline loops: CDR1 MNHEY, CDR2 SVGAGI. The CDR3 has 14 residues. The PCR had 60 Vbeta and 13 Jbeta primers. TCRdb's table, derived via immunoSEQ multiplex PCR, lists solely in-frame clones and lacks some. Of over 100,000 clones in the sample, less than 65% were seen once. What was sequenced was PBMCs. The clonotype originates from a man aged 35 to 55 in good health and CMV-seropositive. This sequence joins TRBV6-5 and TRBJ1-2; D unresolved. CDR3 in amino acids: CASSYSWAGYGYTF. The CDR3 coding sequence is TGTGCCAGCAGTTACTCCTGGGCAGGCTATGGCTACACCTTC.